This paragraph reports one T cell receptor beta chain. These data originate in a study of patients with pleural tuberculosis. CDR3 length: 16 residues. Trimming removed 0 bases from V and 5 bases from J, with 20 bases in between. Germline V gene lookup returns CDR1 DFQATT and CDR2 SNEGSKA (reference sequence). From the reads, TCRdb called clonotypes with MiXCR, one entry per CDR3 protein. The table shows under 55,000 distinct CDR3 sequences, with less than 9.5% occurring only once. The clonotype was recovered from a human donor with pleural tuberculosis. The V gene is TRBV20-1, the J gene TRBJ2-7; perhaps D is TRBD1 or TRBD2 (5 bases each). The CDR3 DNA reads as TGCAGTGCTAGAGAGCCGGGGCGCCGGAAGGTCGACGAGCAGTACTTC. This codes for CSAREPGRRKVDEQYF.